This T cell receptor (beta chain) was sequenced during a study of memory CD4+ T cells and cytomegalovirus serostatus. Libraries were prepared by immunoSEQ multiplex PCR; TCRdb keeps only in-frame clonotypes and omits some of them. This repertoire shows 50,000 to 70,000 clones, roughly four fifths found once; its top ten account for approximately 0.8%. The V and J ends lost 6 bases and 4 bases, in that order; junction bases with no gene match: 1. Germline V gene lookup returns CDR1 SNHLY and CDR2 FYNNEI. The CDR3 sequence is 12 residues long. Single viable CD3+CD4+CD8-CD45RO+ cells were sorted as the memory CD4+ T cells.

The sequencing sample was made of memory CD4+ T cells from blood. The genes are TRBV2 and TRBJ2-5; 8 nucleotides align to TRBD2. This receptor was taken from an adult in good health and CMV-seronegative. CDR3 DNA: TGTGCCAGCAGAGCGGGGGTAGAGACCCAGTACTTC. This encodes CASRAGVETQYF.